Each of the 30 T cell receptor beta chains below was sequenced from the same sample in a study of shared clonotypes between healthy human individuals. Produced via immunoSEQ multiplex PCR; TCRdb's table is partial and in-frame only. The table has 450,000 to 650,000 clones, 70% to 80% seen once. The sequenced material came from PBMCs. These receptor sequences come from a woman aged 40 to 49 in good health. Some clones in this sample may be carry-over from other donors' samples.

To note about this clone: It may be a read error: a sequence one base away is much more abundant. The genes are TRBV5-6 and TRBJ1-2; TRBD1 matches 7 bases. There are 13 residues in the CDR3. Germline CDR1 and CDR2: SGHDT and YYEEEE. Trimming took 3 bases from V and 4 from J; bases not matched to a gene: 3. CDR3 in amino acids: CASSSGQIYGYTF. The CDR3, as DNA: TGTGCCAGCAGCTCGGGACAGATCTATGGCTACACCTTC.

To note about this clone: With a much larger clone just one base away, this may be a read error. The chain uses TRBV19 and TRBJ1-5, with unresolved D. Per germline, CDR1 LNHDA and CDR2 SQIVND (reference sequence). V was shortened by 7 bases and J by 4 bases, with 11 bases between the two germline ends. The CDR3 length is 13 residues. The CDR3 DNA reads as TGTGCCAGTAACCTAGGAGGGAATCAGCCCCAGCATTTT. Its protein is CASNLGGNQPQHF. The variable domain in full, completed from reference TRBV19 and TRBJ1-5, reads DGGITQSPKYLFRKEGQNVTLSCEQNLNHDAMYWYRQDPGQGLRLIYYSQIVNDFQKGDIAEGYSVSREKKESFPLTVTSAQKNPTAFYLCASNLGGNQPQHFGDGTRLSIL.

As for this clone: The sample contains more than one DNA sequence encoding this CDR3. V gene TRBV28 combines with J gene TRBJ2-7, with 10 bases matching TRBD1. CDR3 size: 15 residues. In germline, CDR1 is MDHEN, CDR2 SYDVKM. V shed 6 bases, J shed 2 bases, and the junction held 7 bases outside the gene matches. The DNA of the CDR3 is TGTGCCAGCAGCCAGCCCGGGACAGGGGCCTACGAGCAGTACTTC. It specifies CASSQPGTGAYEQYF.

The chain couples TRBV27 to TRBJ2-7; D perhaps matches TRBD2 (7 bases). From germline, CDR1 is MNHEY and CDR2 SMNVEV (reference sequence). Trimming took 2 bases from V and 6 from J, leaving 14 bases between them. The CDR3 has 14 amino acids. The CDR3 region is CASSLVVGGGEQYF. CDR3 DNA sequence: TGTGCCAGCAGTTTAGTGGTGGGAGGGGGCGAGCAGTACTTC.

This clone was detected a few times. The chain employs TRBV10-2 and TRBJ1-1; maybe TRBD1 (5 bases). The germline V gene has CDR1 WSHSY and CDR2 SAAADI. This CDR3 has 15 amino acids. The germline V and J ends were trimmed by 3 bases and 0 bases, with 11 bases remaining between them. Written as DNA, the CDR3 is TGCGCCAGCAGTGAAGACAGACTCATGAACACTGAAGCTTTCTTT. This encodes CASSEDRLMNTEAFF.

V usage is TRBV2 and J usage is TRBJ1-5; D unclear. V was clipped by 7 bases and J by 4 bases, with 11 bases between them. CDR1 and CDR2 from the germline V gene are SNHLY and FYNNEI. This CDR3 comprises 13 residues. CDR3 bases: TGTGCCAGCAATGCAGGCGCAAATCAGCCCCAGCATTTT. Its protein product is CASNAGANQPQHF.

For this clone: This may come from a read error, since a much larger clone is one base off. The CDR3 loop is CAGSLAPRAPATLSSYNEQFF. The CDR3 nucleotides are TGTGCCGGCAGCTTAGCGCCTCGGGCGCCCGCCACCCTTAGCTCCTACAATGAGCAGTTCTTC. The V gene is TRBV7-6, the J gene TRBJ2-1; tentative D call: TRBD2 (5 bases). The length of the CDR3 is 21 residues. CDR1 is SGHVS and CDR2 is FNYEAQ in the germline V gene.

The rearrangement links TRBV18 to TRBJ2-1, with D possibly matching TRBD2 (6 bases). Per the germline V gene, CDR1 is KGHSH and CDR2 is LQKENI. The CDR3 extends over 16 amino acids. V was cut by 7 bases and J by 9 bases, with 25 bases left in between. The CDR3 region has the DNA TGTGCCAGCTTCAACATTAGCGGCCTCAGTCCGGGTGAGCAGTTCTTC. This gives the protein CASFNISGLSPGEQFF.

The CDR3 loop is CAWRGGGRYGYTF. CDR3 coding DNA: TGTGCCTGGCGTGGGGGGGGACGGTATGGCTACACCTTC. The chain joins TRBV30 to TRBJ1-2; perhaps TRBD1 as D (5 bases). Trimming left V 5 bases short and J 5 bases short, with 15 bases between. The CDR3 extends over 13 amino acids. Germline V gene lookup returns CDR1 GTSNPN and CDR2 SVGIG (reference sequence).

The chain has TRBV11-2 and TRBJ2-7, with D possibly being TRBD2 (6 bases). CDR3 length: 12 residues. Between the trimmed V and J ends, which lost 1 base and 9 bases, there was a span of 10 bases. Germline assignment: CDR1 SGHAT and CDR2 FQNNGV. CDR3 residues: CASSLGGVWQYF. The DNA of the CDR3 is TGTGCCAGCAGCTTAGGGGGGGTCTGGCAGTACTTC.

The chain employs TRBV4-2 and TRBJ1-1; D remains ambiguous. V lost 8 bases and J lost 4, with 11 bases in between. The CDR3 consists of 12 residues. The V gene's germline CDR1 is LGHNA and CDR2 YNFKEQ. The chain's CDR3 is CASGKDRTEAFF. The CDR3 bases are TGTGCCAGCGGAAAAGATCGCACTGAAGCTTTCTTT.

As for this clone: The CDR3 does not end in the conserved phenylalanine or tryptophan, so this is likely a read error. V gene TRBV27 combines with J gene TRBJ1-2, with 9 bases matching TRBD1. The CDR3 sequence is 13 residues long. J was trimmed by 8 bases and V by 8 bases; bases with no gene match: 9. Per germline, CDR1 MNHEY and CDR2 SMNVEV (reference sequence). The CDR3 region is CASGHGTGKGYTL. CDR3 DNA: TGTGCCAGCGGCCACGGGACAGGGAAAGGCTACACCCTC.

The CDR3 loop is CASSQGPFLGQETQYF. In nucleotides, the CDR3 is TGCGCCAGCAGCCAGGGTCCCTTCCTGGGTCAAGAGACCCAGTACTTC. The chain recombines TRBV5-1 with TRBJ2-5, with D possibly being TRBD1 (5 bases). CDR1 is SGHRS and CDR2 is YFSETQ in the germline V gene. Trimming shortened V by 4 bases and J by 2 bases, and 18 bases separated the two germline ends. The CDR3 sequence is 16 residues long.

The rearrangement uses TRBV19 and TRBJ2-1; D not resolved. The CDR3 has 14 amino acids. Germline-derived CDR1 and CDR2 are LNHDA and SQIVND (reference sequence). Trimming left V 0 bases short and J 0 bases short, with 3 bases between. As DNA, the CDR3 is TGTGCCAGTAGTATAGAGCACTCCTACAATGAGCAGTTCTTC. Protein product: CASSIEHSYNEQFF.

Worth noting for this clone: The same CDR3 can be traced to other DNA sequences in this sample. This rearrangement joins TRBV29-1 to TRBJ2-7; D may correspond to TRBD1 or TRBD2 (5 bases each). The CDR3 is 12 residues long. CDR1 is SQVTM, CDR2 ANQGSEA, per germline. V gave up 5 bases and J gave up 0 bases, with 8 bases separating them. For the CDR3, the DNA is TGCAGCGTTTCGGGGCCCTCCTACGAGCAGTACTTC. Protein: CSVSGPSYEQYF.

In its sample, this clone was seen once. The DNA of the CDR3 is TGTGCCAGCAGCCCCCGGCGGCTGGGGGCCCAAGAGACCCAGTACTTC. Translation: CASSPRRLGAQETQYF. This sequence joins TRBV7-8 and TRBJ2-5, with a weak D call TRBD1 (6 bases). The CDR3 has 16 residues. V shed 5 bases and J shed 1 base, with 17 bases lying between them. From germline, CDR1 is SGHVS and CDR2 FQNEAQ.

About this clone: An end of the junction does not agree with germline; a read error may underlie this. V is TRBV19 and J is TRBJ2-1, with 9 bases fitting TRBD2. This CDR3 has 14 residues. Germline loops: CDR1 LNHDA, CDR2 SQIVND (reference sequence). The DNA of the CDR3 is TGTGCCAGTAGGATAGCGGGAGAATACAATGAGCAGTTCTTC. The encoded protein is CASRIAGEYNEQFF.

The chain carries TRBV18 and TRBJ1-4; D not resolved. Trimming pared 0 bases from V and 5 bases from J, leaving 10 bases between. This CDR3 comprises 15 residues. Germline CDR1 is KGHSH and CDR2 is LQKENI. The CDR3 coding sequence is TGTGCCAGCTCACCACCGGGTGTCTGGAATGAAAAACTGTTTTTT. Encoded protein: CASSPPGVWNEKLFF.

Details on this clone: This same CDR3 is encoded by further DNA sequences in the sample. CDR3 sequence reads: CASRTSGSYEQYF. DNA for the CDR3: TGTGCCAGCAGGACTAGCGGGAGTTACGAGCAGTACTTC. This chain connects TRBV6-5 to TRBJ2-7; 12 bases are shared with TRBD2. J gave up 4 bases and V 6 bases, and 1 base lay outside the gene matches. The V gene's germline CDR1 is MNHEY and CDR2 SVGAGI. The CDR3 is 13 amino acids.

With respect to this clone: This likely comes from a read error, as the CDR3 has no conserved phenylalanine or tryptophan at its end. The limits of the CDR3 on the DNA are not certain, so only TCRdb's listed CDR3 is given. CDR3 protein: CASSERLTGAL. The rearrangement uses TRBV2 and TRBJ2-3. Germline assignment: CDR1 SNHLY and CDR2 FYNNEI. With termini counted, the CDR3 has 11 amino acids.

This chain connects TRBV30 to TRBJ1-1, with D perhaps matching TRBD1 (5 bases). The CDR3 extends over 11 amino acids. The V gene's germline CDR1 is GTSNPN and CDR2 SVGIG (reference sequence). V was pared by 3 bases and J by 11 bases, with 13 bases between. The CDR3 region has the DNA TGTGCCTGGAGGACAGCCGACTGGGCTTTCTTT. The encoded protein is CAWRTADWAFF.

The rearrangement uses TRBV28 and TRBJ2-7, with 10 bases aligning to TRBD2. Trimming removed 5 bases from V and 5 bases from J; junction bases left unmatched: 9. The CDR3 runs to 15 residues. Germline CDR1 and CDR2: MDHEN and SYDVKM. The CDR3 protein is CASSLLAGVSHEQYF. The CDR3 coding sequence is TGTGCCAGCAGTCTCCTAGCGGGAGTCTCGCACGAGCAGTACTTC.

V gene TRBV7-3 combines with J gene TRBJ2-1; TRBD2 aligns across 14 bases. Germline V lookup: CDR1 SGHTA, CDR2 FQGTGA. The CDR3 has 14 residues. The J segment lost 9 bases and the V segment lost 2 bases, leaving 0 bases of the junction unmatched. Written as DNA, the CDR3 is TGTGCCAGCAGCTTAGGACTAGCGGGAGGTGAGCAGTTCTTC. This encodes CASSLGLAGGEQFF.

The rearrangement links TRBV6-5 to TRBJ1-1, with D tentatively TRBD1 (6 bases). Trimming shortened V by 6 bases and J by 5 bases, and 13 bases separated the two germline ends. CDR1 is MNHEY and CDR2 is SVGAGI in the germline V gene. The CDR3 has 13 amino acids. CDR3 sequence reads: CASSRDRWTEAFF. In DNA, the CDR3 is TGTGCCAGCAGCCGAGACAGGTGGACTGAAGCTTTCTTT.

V gene TRBV6-1 combines with J gene TRBJ2-1; TRBD2 matches 9 bases. J gave up 7 bases and V 2 bases, and 6 bases lay outside the gene matches. CDR3 size: 15 residues. Germline values: CDR1 MNHNS, CDR2 SASEGT. CDR3 coding DNA: TGTGCCAGCAGTGAAAAGGGGCGGGAGGGGAATGAGCAGTTCTTC. Translating it yields CASSEKGREGNEQFF.

The chain joins TRBV7-3 to TRBJ1-1; possible D gene TRBD1, 6 bases. Trimming left V 5 bases short and J 2 bases short, with 12 bases between. The CDR3 length is 14 residues. Germline loops: CDR1 SGHTA, CDR2 FQGTGA. The CDR3 DNA sequence: TGTGCCAGCAGCCTGGACGGGGGCAACACTGAAGCTTTCTTT. Translating it yields CASSLDGGNTEAFF.

The CDR3 coding sequence is TGTGCCAGCAGCGGGCGAGGCGGGAGCTCCTACAATGAGCAGTTCTTC. This sequence encodes CASSGRGGSSYNEQFF. V is TRBV4-2 and J is TRBJ2-1; TRBD2 matches at 7 bases. The junction had 7 bases not matched to a gene; V was cut back by 5 bases and J by 0 bases. The CDR3 runs 16 residues. From germline, CDR1 is LGHNA and CDR2 YNFKEQ.

This clone was observed a few times. The V gene is TRBV7-9, the J gene TRBJ2-1; 14 bases are shared with TRBD2. Germline CDR1 is SEHNR and CDR2 is FQNEAQ (reference sequence). CDR3 size: 17 residues. V lost 5 bases and J lost 3; bases outside the gene matches: 6. For the CDR3, the DNA is TGTGCCAGCAGCCGTGGGACTAGCGGGAGCCACTACAATGAGCAGTTCTTC. Protein product: CASSRGTSGSHYNEQFF.

The chain combines TRBV7-3 with TRBJ2-5, with 7 nucleotides matching TRBD2. Germline V lookup: CDR1 SGHTA, CDR2 FQGTGA. V was pared by 5 bases and J by 5 bases, with 5 bases of the junction left unmatched. The CDR3 has 13 amino acids. CDR3 in amino acids: CASSGREGETQYF. CDR3 bases: TGTGCCAGCAGCGGGAGGGAGGGGGAGACCCAGTACTTC. Drawing the rest from reference TRBV7-3 and TRBJ2-5, the complete variable domain is GAGVSQTPSNKVTEKGKYVELRCDPISGHTALYWYRQSLGQGPEFLIYFQGTGAADDSGLPNDRFFAVRPEGSVSTLKIQRTERGDSAVYLCASSGREGETQYFGPGTRLLVL.

The count of this clone is one. The chain's CDR3 is CASSSWGSTEAFF. CDR3 nucleotides: TGTGCCAGCAGCTCCTGGGGGAGCACTGAAGCTTTCTTT. This chain connects TRBV7-9 to TRBJ1-1, with TRBD1 as a possible D gene (5 bases). This CDR3 has 13 amino acids. The V and J ends lost 4 bases and 4 bases respectively, with 10 bases between them. Germline assignment: CDR1 SEHNR and CDR2 FQNEAQ (reference sequence).